Sequencing of this TCR beta chain was carried out in a study of OX40 agonist ivuxolimab in advanced cancers. As for the study in general: Ivuxolimab, an agonistic anti-OX40 (CD134) antibody, was given to patients.

In its sample, this clone was seen once. Some clones are missing from TCRdb's copy, which holds only in-frame ones; the method was immunoSEQ multiplex PCR. The sample has some 94,000 clones, about 96% seen once. Germline values: CDR1 SGHAT, CDR2 FQNNGV. The V and J ends lost 5 bases and 4 bases respectively, with 12 bases between them. This CDR3 has 13 amino acids. This chain connects TRBV11-2 to TRBJ2-7; the D gene could be TRBD1 or TRBD2 (5 bases each). This TCR was sampled from an adult with an advanced solid tumor such as melanoma, head and neck, liver or kidney cancer. This specimen consisted of CD4+ or CD8+ T cells sorted from blood, obtained in a trial of the OX40 agonist ivuxolimab. DNA of the CDR3: TGTGCCAGCAGCGAGGGGTTTGGGTACGAGCAGTACTTC. Protein sequence: CASSEGFGYEQYF.